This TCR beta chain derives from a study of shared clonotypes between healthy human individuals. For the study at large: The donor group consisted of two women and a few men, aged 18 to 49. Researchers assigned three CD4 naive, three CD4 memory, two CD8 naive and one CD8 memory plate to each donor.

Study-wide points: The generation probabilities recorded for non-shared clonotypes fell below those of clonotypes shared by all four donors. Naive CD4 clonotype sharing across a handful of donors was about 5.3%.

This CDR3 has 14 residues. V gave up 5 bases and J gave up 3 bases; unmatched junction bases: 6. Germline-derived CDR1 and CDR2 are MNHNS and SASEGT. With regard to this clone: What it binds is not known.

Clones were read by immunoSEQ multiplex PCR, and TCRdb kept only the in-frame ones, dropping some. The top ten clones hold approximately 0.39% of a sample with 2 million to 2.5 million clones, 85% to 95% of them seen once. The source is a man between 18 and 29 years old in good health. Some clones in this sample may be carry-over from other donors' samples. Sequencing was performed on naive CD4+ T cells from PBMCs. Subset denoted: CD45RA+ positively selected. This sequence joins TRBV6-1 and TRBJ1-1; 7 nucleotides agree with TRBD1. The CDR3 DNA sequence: TGTGCCAGCAGTTTACAGGGGTGGGACACTGAAGCTTTCTTT. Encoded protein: CASSLQGWDTEAFF.